This T cell receptor beta chain originates from a study of blood T cell repertoires in COVID-19. Study overall: The United States, Italy and Spain were the sources of the acute and convalescent COVID-19 samples.

How the authors handled the data: The assay estimated nucleated cells by amplifying reference gene primers. Data came from immunoSEQ multiplex PCR; TCRdb stores just in-frame clones and leaves some out. That table gives V, J and clone size, and the DNA gave D and trimming. The table includes about half a million clones, around nine tenths detected once. Allocation to cohorts depended on clinical history reported by the participants. Cohort 3 donors were reported recovered after two negative PCRs, clearance, or symptom resolution. CDR1 MNHEY and CDR2 SVGAGI come from the germline V gene. V dropped 6 bases and J dropped 3 bases, with 14 bases sitting between them. The CDR3 spans 14 residues.

The chain has TRBV6-5 and TRBJ1-2; TRBD1 might be the D (6 bases). The receptor was isolated from a woman aged 60-70 years who had recovered from COVID-19. Material: PBMCs or T cells enriched from blood (not recorded which). The CDR3 region has the DNA TGTGCCAGCAGACAAACCGGGACACACTATGGCTACACCTTC. Residues: CASRQTGTHYGYTF.